This T cell receptor (beta chain) was sequenced for a study of technical replicates of blood from a few donors. The method was immunoSEQ multiplex PCR; TCRdb's version includes in-frame clones alone and lacks a portion of them. The sample has nearly 70,000 clones; around nine tenths are singletons. V was shortened by 5 bases and J by 7 bases, with 12 bases between the two germline ends. The CDR3 spans 13 residues. CDR1 and CDR2 (germline): MDHEN, SYDVKM. The sequenced sample consisted of T cells isolated from PBMCs. This clonotype originated in a human donor in good health. The chain employs TRBV28 and TRBJ1-5; D is undetermined. The CDR3 bases are TGTGCCAGCAGTAGGGAGTTACGGCAGCCCCAGCATTTT. The encoded protein is CASSRELRQPQHF.